Detailed here is one T cell receptor (beta chain). Antigen unknown. TCRdb called the RT-PCR reads again in MiXCR, with one record for every CDR3 protein. The sample carries about 610,000 distinct CDR3 sequences, about 14% recorded once. These data are taken from a study of response to subunit inactivated influenza vaccine. Study-level points and caveats: The authors put forward the suggestion that each seasonal influenza vaccination may bring in only a limited number of new T cells.

Germline trimming cut 3 bases from V and 4 bases from J; bases unmatched to any gene: 5. Germline V gene data show CDR1 as GTSNPN and CDR2 as SVGIG (reference sequence). This CDR3 has 13 residues. The clonotype was recovered from a man aged 45 to 65 who received an inactivated influenza vaccine. This material consisted of PBMCs from blood, taken 11 to 12 days after vaccination. The chain joins TRBV30 to TRBJ2-5; 7 nucleotides match TRBD2. The CDR3 sequence is CAWRPPGGETQYF. The CDR3 bases are TGTGCCTGGAGGCCCCCGGGGGGAGAGACCCAGTACTTC.